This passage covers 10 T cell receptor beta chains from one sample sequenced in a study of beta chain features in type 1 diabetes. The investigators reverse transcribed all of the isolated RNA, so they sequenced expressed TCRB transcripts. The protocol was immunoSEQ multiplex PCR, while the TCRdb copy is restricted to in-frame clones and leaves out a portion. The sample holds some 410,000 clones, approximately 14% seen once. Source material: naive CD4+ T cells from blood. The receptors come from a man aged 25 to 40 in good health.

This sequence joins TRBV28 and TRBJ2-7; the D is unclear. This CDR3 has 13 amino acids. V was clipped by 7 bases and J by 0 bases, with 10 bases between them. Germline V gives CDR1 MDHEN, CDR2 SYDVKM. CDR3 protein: CASNPPGSYEQYV. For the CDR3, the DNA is TGTGCCAGCAACCCCCCGGGCTCCTACGAGCAGTACGTC.

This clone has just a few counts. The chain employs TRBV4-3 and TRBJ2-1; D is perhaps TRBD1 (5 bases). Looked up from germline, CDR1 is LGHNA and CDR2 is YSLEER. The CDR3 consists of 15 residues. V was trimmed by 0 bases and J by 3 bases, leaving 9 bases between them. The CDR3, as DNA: TGCGCCAGCAGCCAAGATCAGGGTTTCTACAATGAGCAGTTCTTC. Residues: CASSQDQGFYNEQFF.

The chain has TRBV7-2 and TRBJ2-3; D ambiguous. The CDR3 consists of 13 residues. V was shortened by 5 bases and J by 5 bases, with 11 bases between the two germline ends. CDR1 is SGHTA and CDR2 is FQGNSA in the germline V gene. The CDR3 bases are TGTGCCAGCAGCCCCGGAAAGGGAGATACGCAGTATTTT. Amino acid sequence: CASSPGKGDTQYF.

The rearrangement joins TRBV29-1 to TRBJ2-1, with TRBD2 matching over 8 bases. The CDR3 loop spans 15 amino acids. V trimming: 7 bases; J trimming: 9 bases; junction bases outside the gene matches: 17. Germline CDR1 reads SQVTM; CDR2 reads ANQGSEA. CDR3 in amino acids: CSGGSGGLEEVEQFF. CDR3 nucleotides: TGCAGCGGTGGGTCGGGAGGGCTTGAGGAGGTTGAGCAGTTCTTC.

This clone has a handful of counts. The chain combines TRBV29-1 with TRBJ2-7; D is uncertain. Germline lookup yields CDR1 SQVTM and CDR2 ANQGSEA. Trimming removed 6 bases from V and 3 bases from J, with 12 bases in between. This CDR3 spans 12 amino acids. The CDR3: CSVQFGYYEQYF. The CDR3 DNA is TGCAGCGTCCAGTTTGGGTACTACGAGCAGTACTTC.

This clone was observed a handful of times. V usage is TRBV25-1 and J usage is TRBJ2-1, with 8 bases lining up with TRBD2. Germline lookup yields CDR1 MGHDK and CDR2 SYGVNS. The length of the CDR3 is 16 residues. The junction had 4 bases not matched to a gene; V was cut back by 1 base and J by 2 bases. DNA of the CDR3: TGTGCCAGCAGTGAATGGGCGGGGGGCACCTACAATGAGCAGTTCTTC. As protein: CASSEWAGGTYNEQFF.

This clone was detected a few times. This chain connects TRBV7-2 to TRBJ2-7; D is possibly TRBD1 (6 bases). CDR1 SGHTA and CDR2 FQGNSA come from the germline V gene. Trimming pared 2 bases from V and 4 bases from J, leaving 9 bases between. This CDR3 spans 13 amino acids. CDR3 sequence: CASSLRTDYEQYF. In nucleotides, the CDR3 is TGTGCCAGCAGCTTACGGACAGATTACGAGCAGTACTTC.

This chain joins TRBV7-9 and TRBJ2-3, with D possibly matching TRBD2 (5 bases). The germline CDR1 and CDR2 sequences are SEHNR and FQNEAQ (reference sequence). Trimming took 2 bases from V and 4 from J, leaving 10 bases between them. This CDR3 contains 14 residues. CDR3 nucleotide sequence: TGTGCCAGCAGCTTAACTCGGGATGCAGATACGCAGTATTTT. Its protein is CASSLTRDADTQYF.

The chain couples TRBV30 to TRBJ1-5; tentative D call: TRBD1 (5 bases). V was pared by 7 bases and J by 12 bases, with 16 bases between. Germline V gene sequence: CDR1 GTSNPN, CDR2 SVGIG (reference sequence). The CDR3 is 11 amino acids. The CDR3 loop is CAFSTGTSQHF. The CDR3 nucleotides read TGTGCCTTCTCAACCGGGACTAGCCAGCATTTT.

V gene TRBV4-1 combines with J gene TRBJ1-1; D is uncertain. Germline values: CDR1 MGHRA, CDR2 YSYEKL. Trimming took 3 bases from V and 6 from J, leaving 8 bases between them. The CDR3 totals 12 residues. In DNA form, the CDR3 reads TGCGCCAGCAGCCACGGGAGGGCTGAAGCTTTCTTT. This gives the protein CASSHGRAEAFF.